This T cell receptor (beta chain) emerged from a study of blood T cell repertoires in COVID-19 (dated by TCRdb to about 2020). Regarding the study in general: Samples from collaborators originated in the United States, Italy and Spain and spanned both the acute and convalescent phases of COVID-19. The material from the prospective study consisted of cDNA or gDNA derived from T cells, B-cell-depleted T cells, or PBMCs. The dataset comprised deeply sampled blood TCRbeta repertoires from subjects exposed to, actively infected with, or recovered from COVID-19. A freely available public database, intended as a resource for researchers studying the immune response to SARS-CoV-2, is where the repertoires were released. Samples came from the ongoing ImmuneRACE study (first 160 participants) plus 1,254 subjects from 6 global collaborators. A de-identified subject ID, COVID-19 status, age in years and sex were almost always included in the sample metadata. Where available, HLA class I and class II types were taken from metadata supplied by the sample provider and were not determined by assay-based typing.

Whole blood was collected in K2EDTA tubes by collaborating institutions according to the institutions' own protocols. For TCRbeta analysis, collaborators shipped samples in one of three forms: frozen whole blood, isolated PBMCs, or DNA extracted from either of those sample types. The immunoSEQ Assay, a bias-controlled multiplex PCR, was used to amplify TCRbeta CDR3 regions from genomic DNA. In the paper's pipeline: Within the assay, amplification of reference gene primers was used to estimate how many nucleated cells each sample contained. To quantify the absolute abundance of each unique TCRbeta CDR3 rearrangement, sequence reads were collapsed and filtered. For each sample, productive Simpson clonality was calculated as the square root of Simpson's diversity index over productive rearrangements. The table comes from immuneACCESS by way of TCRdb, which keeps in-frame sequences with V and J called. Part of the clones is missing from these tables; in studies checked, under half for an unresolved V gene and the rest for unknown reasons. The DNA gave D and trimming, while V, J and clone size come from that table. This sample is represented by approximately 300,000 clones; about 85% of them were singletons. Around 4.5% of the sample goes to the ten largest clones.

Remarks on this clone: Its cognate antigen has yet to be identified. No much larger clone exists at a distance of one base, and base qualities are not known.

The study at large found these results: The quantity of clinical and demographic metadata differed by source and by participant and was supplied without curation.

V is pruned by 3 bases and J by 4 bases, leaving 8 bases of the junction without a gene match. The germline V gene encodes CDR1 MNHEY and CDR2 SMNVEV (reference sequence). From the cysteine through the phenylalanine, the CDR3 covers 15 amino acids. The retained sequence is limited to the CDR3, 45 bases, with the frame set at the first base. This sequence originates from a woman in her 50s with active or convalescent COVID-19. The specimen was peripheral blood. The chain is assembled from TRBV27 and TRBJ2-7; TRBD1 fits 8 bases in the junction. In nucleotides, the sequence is TGTGCCAGCAGTTTCACCTCACAGGGGGTTTACGAGCAGTACTTC. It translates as CASSFTSQGVYEQYF.